This passage covers 21 T cell receptor beta chains from one sample sequenced in a study of T-cell memory formation after mild COVID-19. TCRdb ran MiXCR on the 5' RACE reads and lists one entry per CDR3 protein. Seen here are some 260,000 distinct CDR3 sequences, 16% observed once, and the top ten hold 3.5%. The sequencing input was PBMCs or a T cell subset sorted from them (not recorded which). These receptors originate from a man aged 18 to 29 who had mild COVID-19 (a few samples of this study predate the infection). Cell type and time point are not known.

This clonotype occurred many times. CDR3 sequence: CASSGLGENEQFF. The CDR3 region has the DNA TGTGCCAGCAGCGGGCTTGGCGAGAATGAGCAGTTCTTC. V and J are TRBV7-9 and TRBJ2-1; D not resolved. This CDR3 region has 13 residues. The V gene lost 5 bases and the J gene lost 7 bases, with 12 bases spanning the gap. Germline CDR1 and CDR2: SEHNR and FQNEAQ (reference sequence). The full variable domain, completed using reference TRBV7-9 and TRBJ2-1, is DTGVSQNPRHKITKRGQNVTFRCDPISEHNRLYWYRQTLGQGPEFLTYFQNEAQLEKSRLLSDRFSAERPKGSFSTLEIQRTEQGDSAMYLCASSGLGENEQFFGPGTRLTVL.

This clonotype occurred a few times. The chain employs TRBV9 and TRBJ2-6; D unresolved. This CDR3 has 17 residues. Trimming took off 4 bases at V and 0 bases at J, with 14 bases between the two ends. Germline V gene lookup returns CDR1 SGDLS and CDR2 YYNGEE. CDR3 coding DNA: TGTGCCAGCAGCCCCCGCGGAAGAATCTCTGGGGCCAACGTCCTGACTTTC. It encodes CASSPRGRISGANVLTF.

A note on this clonotype: Just one base apart from a much larger clone, this may be a read error. This chain connects TRBV20-1 to TRBJ1-4, with D maybe TRBD1 (6 bases). CDR1 and CDR2 from the germline V gene are DFQATT and SNEGSKA (reference sequence). The CDR3 extends over 13 amino acids. The CDR3 reads CRAPGVVGEKLFF. The CDR3 region has the DNA TGCAGGGCCCCAGGGGTGGTGGGTGAAAAACTGTTTTTT.

The gene calls are TRBV6-5 and TRBJ1-2; 11 positions match TRBD1. Trimming took 5 bases from V and 6 from J; bases not matched to a gene: 5. The CDR3 covers 14 residues. Germline lookup yields CDR1 MNHEY and CDR2 SVGAGI. CDR3 amino acids: CASSNGQGADGYTF. The CDR3, as DNA: TGTGCCAGCAGTAACGGACAGGGGGCGGATGGCTACACCTTC.

This clonotype was counted a few times. J is TRBJ2-4 and V is TRBV10-3; the match to TRBD1 covers 7 bases. The CDR3 has 16 amino acids. The J segment lost 0 bases and the V segment lost 3 bases, leaving 5 bases of the junction unmatched. From germline, CDR1 is ENHRY and CDR2 SYGVKD. The CDR3 sequence is CAISDYRGRAKNIQYF. The CDR3 coding sequence is TGTGCCATCAGTGATTACAGGGGAAGAGCCAAAAACATTCAGTACTTC.

This sequence joins TRBV5-1 and TRBJ1-2, with 9 positions matching TRBD1. The CDR3 sequence is 13 residues long. Germline CDR1 reads SGHRS; CDR2 reads YFSETQ. V was clipped by 4 bases and J by 4 bases; unmatched bases: 2. The CDR3 sequence: CASSEGQGYGYTF. The CDR3 nucleotides read TGCGCCAGCAGCGAGGGACAGGGCTATGGCTACACCTTC.

This clonotype turned up a few times. This chain links TRBV5-1 with TRBJ2-4, with D possibly being TRBD1 or TRBD2 (5 bases each). Germline V gives CDR1 SGHRS, CDR2 YFSETQ. This CDR3 has 14 residues. V lost 3 bases and J lost 8, with 15 bases in between. DNA for the CDR3: TGCGCCAGCAGCTCGCAGGGACGGAGGTACATTCAGTACTTC. Its protein is CASSSQGRRYIQYF.

J is TRBJ2-7 and V is TRBV6-5, with a tentative D call TRBD1 (6 bases). Trimming stripped 11 bases from V and 5 bases from J, with 13 bases between. The CDR3 is 11 amino acids. Germline V gives CDR1 MNHEY, CDR2 SVGAGI. The CDR3 protein is CAATRGHEQYV. The CDR3 DNA sequence: TGTGCCGCGACCAGGGGCCACGAGCAGTACGTC.

The V call is TRBV11-2, the J call TRBJ2-5; D possibly corresponds to TRBD1 (6 bases). The V end lost 3 bases, the J end lost 5 bases, and 25 bases lay between the germline ends. CDR3 length: 18 residues. Looked up from germline, CDR1 is SGHAT and CDR2 is FQNNGV. The CDR3 nucleotides are TGTGCCAGCAGCTTTAGGGGGTATAACCCCGGGCCTCCGGAGACCCAGTACTTC. Translating gives CASSFRGYNPGPPETQYF.

This clonotype was recorded a few times. V gene TRBV12-3 or TRBV12-4 combines with J gene TRBJ2-7; D gene unclear. Between the trimmed V and J ends, which lost 6 bases and 3 bases, there was a span of 15 bases. The CDR3 consists of 14 residues. The CDR3 protein is CASSPCVVGYEQYV. The CDR3 nucleotides are TGTGCCAGCAGCCCTTGCGTAGTAGGCTACGAGCAGTACGTC.

The sample holds a few counts of this clonotype. The chain uses TRBV20-1 and TRBJ1-4; a possible D gene is TRBD1 (6 bases). CDR3 length equals 15 residues. CDR1 is DFQATT and CDR2 is SNEGSKA in the germline V gene (reference sequence). The V gene lost 2 bases and the J gene lost 6 bases, with 16 bases spanning the gap. The CDR3 DNA follows: TGCAGTGCTAGACCCAGGACAGTGAATTATGAAAAACTGTTTTTT. Protein product: CSARPRTVNYEKLFF.

The chain links TRBV6-5 to TRBJ1-6, with D tentatively TRBD1 (6 bases). Deletions cut 1 base from V and 0 bases from J, with 10 bases between. This CDR3 comprises 17 residues. The V gene's germline CDR1 is MNHEY and CDR2 SVGAGI. CDR3: CASSYWGAGSYNSPLHF. The CDR3 bases are TGTGCCAGCAGTTACTGGGGGGCAGGCTCCTATAATTCACCCCTCCACTTT.

Only one count was recorded for this clonotype. V is TRBV25-1 and J is TRBJ2-7, with D possibly matching TRBD1 (6 bases). Germline V gene lookup returns CDR1 MGHDK and CDR2 SYGVNS. Between the trimmed V and J ends, which lost 6 bases and 6 bases, there was a span of 12 bases. This CDR3 comprises 12 residues. The CDR3 sequence is CASRQGFREQYF. Written as DNA, the CDR3 is TGTGCCAGCAGACAGGGTTTTCGCGAGCAGTACTTC.

In its sample, this clonotype was seen a few times. The chain carries TRBV29-1 and TRBJ2-1, with a weak D call TRBD2 (6 bases). The CDR3 has 13 amino acids. Germline CDR1 SQVTM, CDR2 ANQGSEA. The ends were cut back, 3 bases at V and 0 bases at J, with 6 bases in the middle. The CDR3 DNA sequence: TGCAGCGTTGAGCGGGGCTCCTACAATGAGCAGTTCTTC. This gives the protein CSVERGSYNEQFF.

This chain joins TRBV7-9 and TRBJ1-3, with D hard to call. Germline CDR1 and CDR2: SEHNR and FQNEAQ (reference sequence). The CDR3 loop spans 14 amino acids. Trimming removed 4 bases at V and 0 bases at J, with 7 bases between. This chain's CDR3 is CASSYANSGNTIYF. CDR3 nucleotide sequence: TGTGCCAGCAGCTACGCTAACTCTGGAAACACCATATATTTT. Combining the CDR3 with reference TRBV7-9 and TRBJ1-3 gives the whole variable domain DTGVSQNPRHKITKRGQNVTFRCDPISEHNRLYWYRQTLGQGPEFLTYFQNEAQLEKSRLLSDRFSAERPKGSFSTLEIQRTEQGDSAMYLCASSYANSGNTIYFGEGSWLTVV.

This clonotype came up a few times. The chain is built from TRBV5-1 and TRBJ1-4; 12 nucleotides align to TRBD1. Trimming cost V 4 bases and J 10 bases; bases outside gene matches: 14. CDR3 length: 17 residues. Germline-derived CDR1 and CDR2 are SGHRS and YFSETQ. CDR3 nucleotides: TGCGCCAGCAGCCTGCAACCCCCCGGGACAGGGGGCGGAAAACTGTTTTTT. This translates into CASSLQPPGTGGGKLFF.

This clonotype has only a few counts. The chain is built from TRBV18 and TRBJ2-7, with TRBD1 as a possible D gene (5 bases). V was trimmed by 2 bases and J by 3 bases, leaving 8 bases between them. The length of the CDR3 is 13 residues. CDR1 KGHSH and CDR2 LQKENI come from the germline V gene. The CDR3 DNA is TGTGCCAGCTCACCAGGGGCCGGCTACGAGCAGTACTTC. This sequence encodes CASSPGAGYEQYF.

The chain recombines TRBV11-2 with TRBJ2-5; D gene ambiguous. The V end lost 3 bases, the J end lost 7 bases, and 12 bases lay between the germline ends. The V gene's germline CDR1 is SGHAT and CDR2 FQNNGV. The CDR3 runs 13 residues. The CDR3 loop is CASSFLEYGTQYF. The CDR3 nucleotides read TGTGCCAGCAGCTTTCTAGAATATGGGACCCAGTACTTC.

CDR3: CASSRGDMNTEAFF. The CDR3 nucleotides are TGCGCCAGCAGCCGAGGAGATATGAACACTGAAGCTTTCTTT. The chain couples TRBV5-1 to TRBJ1-1; no reliable D call. The germline CDR1 and CDR2 sequences are SGHRS and YFSETQ. The ends were cut back, 4 bases at V and 0 bases at J, with 10 bases in the middle. CDR3 size: 14 residues. Full variable domain (outside the CDR3, taken from reference TRBV5-1 and TRBJ1-1): KAGVTQTPRYLIKTRGQQVTLSCSPISGHRSVSWYQQTPGQGLQFLFEYFSETQRNKGNFPGRFSGRQFSNSRSEMNVSTLELGDSALYLCASSRGDMNTEAFFGQGTRLTVV.

This clonotype was detected a few times. V and J are TRBV14 and TRBJ2-5, with TRBD1 matching over 7 bases. Germline CDR1 and CDR2: SGHDN and FVKESK. The V gene end was trimmed by 4 bases and the J gene end by 6 bases; junction bases not matched to a gene: 5. The CDR3 consists of 13 residues. The DNA of the CDR3 is TGTGCCAGCAGCCGGGACAGAGGCCAGACCCAGTACTTC. Its translation: CASSRDRGQTQYF.

This chain connects TRBV6-6 to TRBJ2-2; D gene uncertain. Germline-derived CDR1 and CDR2 are MNHNY and SVGAGI (reference sequence). V was clipped by 1 base and J by 0 bases, with 6 bases between them. This CDR3 has 15 amino acids. The DNA of the CDR3 is TGTGCCAGCAGTTACTTAGGGACGAACACCGGGGAGCTGTTTTTT. This encodes CASSYLGTNTGELFF.